The present TCR beta chain was sequenced within a study of metastatic and nonmetastatic thyroid tumors. On the study more broadly: Malignant thyroid and benign thyroid patients provided blood and tumor or nodule tissue whose repertoires were compared. Overall study results and limits: Compared with benign nodules, malignant thyroid tumors were reported to have significantly higher TCR beta diversity in both blood and tumor.

The CDR3 length is 15 residues. In germline, CDR1 is SGDLS, CDR2 YYNGEE. V was shortened by 4 bases and J by 0 bases, with 12 bases between the two germline ends. No treatment of any kind had been given to any patient before thyroid surgery. There are many counts of this clone. What it binds is not known. Source study methods: Clinicopathological groups differed in CDR3, with these differences serving to build a distant-metastasis classifier for papillary thyroid cancer. TCRdb recomputed clones from the PCR reads via MiXCR. TCRdb's processing, not the authors' own work, is the source of the V and J calls. Here the sample spans tens of thousands of clones, just over 20% being singletons.

V gene TRBV9 combines with J gene TRBJ2-3, with D unresolved. The sample was blood. The source of this sequence is a female donor with papillary thyroid cancer or a benign thyroid nodule (not recorded which). Some clones in this sample may be carry-over from other donors' samples. The CDR3 protein is CASSPRGDSTDTQYF. As DNA, the CDR3 is TGTGCCAGCAGCCCCCGTGGGGATAGCACAGATACGCAGTATTTT. Supplemented by reference TRBV9 and TRBJ2-3, the full variable domain reads DSGVTQTPKHLITATGQRVTLRCSPRSGDLSVYWYQQSLDQGLQFLIQYYNGEERAKGNILERFSAQQFPDLHSELNLSSLELGDSALYFCASSPRGDSTDTQYFGPGTRLTVL.